This TCR beta chain was profiled in a study of blood T cell repertoires in COVID-19. Seattle's enrolled individuals joined amid active infection and were then monitored longitudinally. Produced via immunoSEQ multiplex PCR; TCRdb's table is partial and in-frame only. This table holds approximately 500,000 clones, 85% to 90% found once. Between the trimmed V and J ends, which lost 5 bases and 1 base, there was a span of 13 bases. There are 14 residues in the CDR3. Per germline, CDR1 SGHRS and CDR2 YFSETQ. The rearrangement joins TRBV5-1 to TRBJ2-7; tentative D call: TRBD2 (5 bases). Input material: peripheral blood. The clonotype originates from a woman aged 45-60 years with COVID-19, enrolled during active disease. CDR3 nucleotides: TGCGCCAGCAGTATAAGGCGGGCATCCTACGAGCAGTACTTC. Its protein is CASSIRRASYEQYF.